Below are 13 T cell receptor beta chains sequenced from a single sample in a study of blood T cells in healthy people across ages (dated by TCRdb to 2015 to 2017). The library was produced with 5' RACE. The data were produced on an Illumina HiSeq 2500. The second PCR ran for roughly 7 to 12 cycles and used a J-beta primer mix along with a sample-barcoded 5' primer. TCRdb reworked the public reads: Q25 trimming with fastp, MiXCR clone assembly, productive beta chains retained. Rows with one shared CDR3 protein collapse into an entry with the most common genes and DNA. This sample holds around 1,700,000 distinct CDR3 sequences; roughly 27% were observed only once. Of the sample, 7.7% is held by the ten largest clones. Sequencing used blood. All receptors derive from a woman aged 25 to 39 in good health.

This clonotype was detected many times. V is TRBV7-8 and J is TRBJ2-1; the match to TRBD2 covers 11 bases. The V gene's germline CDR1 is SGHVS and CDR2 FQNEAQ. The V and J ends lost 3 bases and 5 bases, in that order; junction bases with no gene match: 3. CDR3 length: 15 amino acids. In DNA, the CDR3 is TGTGCCAGCAGCTTTAGCGGGAGGGCAAACAATGAGCAGTTCTTC. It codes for CASSFSGRANNEQFF.

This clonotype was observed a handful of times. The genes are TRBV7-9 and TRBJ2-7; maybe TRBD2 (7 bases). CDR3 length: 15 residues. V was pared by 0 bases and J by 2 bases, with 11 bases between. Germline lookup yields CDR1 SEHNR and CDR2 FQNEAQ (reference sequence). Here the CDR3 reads CASSLAGGPPYEQYF. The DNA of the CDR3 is TGTGCCAGCAGCTTAGCCGGGGGGCCACCCTACGAGCAGTACTTC. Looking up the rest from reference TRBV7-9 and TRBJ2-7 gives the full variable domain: DTGVSQNPRHKITKRGQNVTFRCDPISEHNRLYWYRQTLGQGPEFLTYFQNEAQLEKSRLLSDRFSAERPKGSFSTLEIQRTEQGDSAMYLCASSLAGGPPYEQYFGPGTRLTVT.

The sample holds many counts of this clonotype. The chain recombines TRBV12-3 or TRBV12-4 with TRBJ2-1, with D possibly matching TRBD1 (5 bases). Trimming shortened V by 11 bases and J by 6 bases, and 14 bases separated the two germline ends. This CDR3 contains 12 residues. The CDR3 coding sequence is TGTGCCTCGTGGGGCGGAACCAATGAGCAGTTCTTC. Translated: CASWGGTNEQFF.

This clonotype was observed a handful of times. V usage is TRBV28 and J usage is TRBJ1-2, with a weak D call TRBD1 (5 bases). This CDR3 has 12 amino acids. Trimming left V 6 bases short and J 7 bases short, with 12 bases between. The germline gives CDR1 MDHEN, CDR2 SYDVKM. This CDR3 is CASRVEGPGYTF. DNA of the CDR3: TGTGCCAGCAGGGTCGAGGGGCCTGGCTACACCTTC.

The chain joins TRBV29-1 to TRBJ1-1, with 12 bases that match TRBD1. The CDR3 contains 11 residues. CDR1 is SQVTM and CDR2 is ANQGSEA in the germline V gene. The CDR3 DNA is TGCGGGACAGGGGGCGCCTACGGCGCTTTCTTT. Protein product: CGTGGAYGAFF.

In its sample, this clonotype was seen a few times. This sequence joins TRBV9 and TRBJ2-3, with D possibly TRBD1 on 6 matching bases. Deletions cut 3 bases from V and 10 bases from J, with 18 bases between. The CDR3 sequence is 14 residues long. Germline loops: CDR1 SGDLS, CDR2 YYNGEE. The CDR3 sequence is CASSETPDSLAQYF. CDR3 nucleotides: TGTGCCAGCAGCGAGACGCCGGACAGTCTGGCGCAGTATTTT.

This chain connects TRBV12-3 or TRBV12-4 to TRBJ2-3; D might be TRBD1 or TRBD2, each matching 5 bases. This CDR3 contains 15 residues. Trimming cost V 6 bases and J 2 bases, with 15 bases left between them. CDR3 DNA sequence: TGTGCCAGCAGAAGTACCGGGACGGTCACAGATACGCAGTATTTT. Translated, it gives CASRSTGTVTDTQYF.

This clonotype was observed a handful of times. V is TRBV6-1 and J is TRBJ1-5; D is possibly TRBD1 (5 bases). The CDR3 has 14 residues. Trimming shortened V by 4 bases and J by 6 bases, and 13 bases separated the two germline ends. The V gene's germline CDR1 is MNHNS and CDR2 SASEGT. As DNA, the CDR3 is TGTGCCAGCAGTGGATACGGGACGGGTCAGCCCCAGCATTTT. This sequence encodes CASSGYGTGQPQHF.

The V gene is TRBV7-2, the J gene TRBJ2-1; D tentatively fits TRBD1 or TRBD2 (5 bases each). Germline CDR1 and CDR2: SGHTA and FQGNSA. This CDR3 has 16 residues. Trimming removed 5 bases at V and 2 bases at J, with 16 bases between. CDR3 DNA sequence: TGTGCCAGCAGCGCGTCCCTCGTGGGGGCCTACAATGAGCAGTTCTTC. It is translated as CASSASLVGAYNEQFF.

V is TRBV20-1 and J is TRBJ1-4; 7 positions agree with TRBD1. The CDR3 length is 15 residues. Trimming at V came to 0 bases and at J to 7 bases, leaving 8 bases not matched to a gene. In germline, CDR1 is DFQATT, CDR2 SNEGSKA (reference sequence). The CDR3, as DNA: TGCAGTGCTAGAGATCTAGGGGGCCAGGGTGAAAAACTGTTTTTT. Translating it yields CSARDLGGQGEKLFF.

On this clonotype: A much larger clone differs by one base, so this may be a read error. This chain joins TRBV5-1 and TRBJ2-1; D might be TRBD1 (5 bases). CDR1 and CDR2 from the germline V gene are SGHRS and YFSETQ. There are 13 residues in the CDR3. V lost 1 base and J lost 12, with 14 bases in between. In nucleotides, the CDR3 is TGCGCCAGCAGCTTGTCGGCAGGGAAAGGGCAGTTCTTC. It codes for CASSLSAGKGQFF.

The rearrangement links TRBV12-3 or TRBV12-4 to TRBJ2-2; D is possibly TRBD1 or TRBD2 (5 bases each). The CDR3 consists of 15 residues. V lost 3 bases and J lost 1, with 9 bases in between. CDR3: CASSFGARNTGELFF. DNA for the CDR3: TGTGCCAGCAGTTTCGGGGCGCGGAACACCGGGGAGCTGTTTTTT.

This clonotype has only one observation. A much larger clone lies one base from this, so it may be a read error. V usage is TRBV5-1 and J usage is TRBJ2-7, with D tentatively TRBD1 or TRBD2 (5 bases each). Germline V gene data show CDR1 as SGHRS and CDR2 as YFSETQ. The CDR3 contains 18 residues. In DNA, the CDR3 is TGCGCCAGCACATTCTGGGACGAAAACCCTACGAGCTCCTACGAGCAGGACTTC. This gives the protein CASTFWDENPTSSYEQDF.